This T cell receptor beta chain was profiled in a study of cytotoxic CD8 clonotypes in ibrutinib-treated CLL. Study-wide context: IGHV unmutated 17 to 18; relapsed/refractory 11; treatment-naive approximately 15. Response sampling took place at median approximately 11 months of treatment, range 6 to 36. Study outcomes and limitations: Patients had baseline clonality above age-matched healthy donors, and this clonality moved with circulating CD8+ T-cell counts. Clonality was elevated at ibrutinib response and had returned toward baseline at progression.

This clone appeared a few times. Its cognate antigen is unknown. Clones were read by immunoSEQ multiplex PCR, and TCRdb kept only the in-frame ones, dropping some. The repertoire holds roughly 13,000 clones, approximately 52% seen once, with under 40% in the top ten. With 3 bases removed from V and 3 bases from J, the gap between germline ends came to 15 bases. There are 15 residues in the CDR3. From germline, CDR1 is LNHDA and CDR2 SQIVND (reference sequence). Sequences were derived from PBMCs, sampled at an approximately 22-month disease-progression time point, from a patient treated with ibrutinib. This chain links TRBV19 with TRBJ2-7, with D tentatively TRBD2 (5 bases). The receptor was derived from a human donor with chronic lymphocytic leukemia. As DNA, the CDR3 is TGTGCCAGTAGTATCCCCCGCGAAGGGAGCTACGAGCAGTACTTC. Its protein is CASSIPREGSYEQYF.